These T cell receptor beta chains were read from a single sample in a study of blood T cells in healthy people across ages. TCRdb itself ran the 5' RACE reads through MiXCR, one entry per CDR3 protein. The sample lists approximately 600,000 distinct CDR3 sequences; under 70% were seen once. Sequencing was performed on blood. Source of these receptors: a man aged 55 to 69 in good health. The CDR3 runs from the conserved cysteine through the conserved F or W. The order of the fields is V gene, J gene, clone size, D gene, CDR3 length, CDR3 protein, CDR3 DNA. The D gene is left open where the match is weak. Not every row has a clone size; where given, it reads once, few, many or a size class.

>TRBV12-3/TRBV12-4|TRBJ2-7|once|TRBD1|15
CASSFGTGGRYEQYF
TGTGCCAGTAGTTTTGGGACAGGGGGTAGGTATGAGCAGTACTTC
>TRBV12-3/TRBV12-4|TRBJ1-2|NA|TRBD1|12
CASSRQGSSYTF
TGTGCCAGCAGCCGACAGGGGAGCAGCTACACCTTT
>TRBV10-3|TRBJ2-5|few|NA|12
CAISERGETQYF
TGTGCCATCAGTGAACGGGGAGAGACCCAGTACTTC
>TRBV20-1|TRBJ2-5|NA|TRBD2|14
CSARGVGRRETQYF
TGCAGTGCTAGAGGCGTCGGGAGGAGGGAGACCCAGTACTTC
>TRBV20-1|TRBJ1-5|NA|NA|16
CSARSSQGYSNQPQHF
TGCAGTGCTAGATCGTCGCAGGGATATAGCAATCAGCCCCAGCATTTT
>TRBV15|TRBJ2-2|NA|NA|13
CATAPGNTGELFF
TGTGCCACGGCCCCCGGGAACACCGGGGAGCTGTTTTTT
>TRBV6-1|TRBJ2-1|NA|NA|17
CASSPGGLFGSYNEQFF
TGTGCCAGCAGCCCCGGGGGGCTCTTCGGCTCCTACAATGAGCAGTTCTTC
>TRBV15|TRBJ2-1|NA|TRBD1|16
CATSRDRQGVYNEQFF
TGTGCCACCAGCAGAGATCGGCAGGGGGTCTACAATGAGCAGTTCTTC
>TRBV6-5|TRBJ2-5|NA|NA|15
CASSYGGGRRAEQYF
TGTGCCAGCAGTTACGGTGGGGGCAGACGGGCTGAGCAGTACTTC
>TRBV6-1|TRBJ2-7|NA|NA|12
CATRGISYEQYF
TGTGCCACCAGGGGAATCTCCTACGAGCAGTACTTC
>TRBV6-1|TRBJ1-6|NA|TRBD1|16
CASSEAQRQGNSPLHF
TGTGCCAGCAGTGAAGCGCAGAGACAGGGTAATTCACCCCTCCACTTT
>TRBV5-4|TRBJ1-2|few|TRBD1|14
CASSFQTGRYGYTF
TGTGCCAGCAGCTTCCAGACAGGGCGCTATGGCTACACCTTC
>TRBV7-9|TRBJ1-1|NA|TRBD1|15
CASSPSGTGVAEAFF
TGTGCCAGCAGCCCGTCCGGGACAGGGGTCGCTGAAGCTTTCTTT
>TRBV5-4|TRBJ2-7|NA|NA|13
CASSLQFSYEQYF
TGTGCCAGCAGCTTGCAGTTTAGCTACGAGCAGTACTTC
>TRBV28|TRBJ1-5|NA|NA|15
CASNLGGLVSQPQHF
TGTGCCAGCAACCTGGGGGGGTTGGTCAGTCAGCCCCAGCATTTT
>TRBV3-1|TRBJ2-5|once|NA|15
CASSPRTPYQETQYF
TGTGCCAGCAGCCCAAGGACTCCGTACCAAGAGACCCAGTACTTC
>TRBV6-1|TRBJ2-3|many|NA|16
CASSERQFTSTDTQYF
TGTGCCAGCAGTGAACGGCAGTTCACTAGCACAGATACGCAGTATTTT
>TRBV4-1|TRBJ2-1|few|TRBD2|15
CASSRTSGSYNEQFF
TGCGCCAGCAGCCGCACTAGCGGTTCCTACAATGAGCAGTTCTTC
>TRBV20-1|TRBJ2-5|few|NA|15
CSAPPARWGQETQYF
TGCAGTGCTCCACCAGCGAGGTGGGGCCAAGAGACCCAGTACTTC
>TRBV4-1|TRBJ1-4|once|NA|15
CASSQEGHGGEKLFF
TGCGCCAGCAGCCAAGAGGGCCATGGCGGCGAAAAACTGTTTTTT
>TRBV7-8|TRBJ1-2|NA|TRBD1|17
CATWGYRDRANGYGYTF
TGTGCCACCTGGGGGTACCGGGACAGGGCGAATGGCTATGGCTACACCTTC
>TRBV2|TRBJ2-5|NA|NA|13
CASSRRQRETQYF
TGTGCCAGCAGCAGAAGACAAAGAGAGACCCAGTACTTC
>TRBV12-3/TRBV12-4|TRBJ2-5|NA|NA|17
CASSASLGTDRQETQYF
TGTGCCAGCAGCGCCAGCCTCGGGACCGATCGGCAAGAGACCCAGTACTTC
>TRBV7-8|TRBJ1-4|NA|NA|15
CASSSGLGADEKLFF
TGTGCCAGCAGCTCGGGGCTGGGGGCCGATGAAAAACTGTTTTTT
>TRBV12-3/TRBV12-4|TRBJ2-3|NA|NA|16
CASSLASSPHTDTQYF
TGTGCCAGCAGTTTAGCGTCGTCTCCTCACACAGATACGCAGTATTTT
>TRBV3-1|TRBJ2-1|NA|NA|13
CASSQRGGNEQFF
TGTGCCAGCAGCCAGCGAGGGGGGAATGAGCAGTTCTTC
>TRBV29-1|TRBJ1-5|NA|TRBD1|14
CSATTGWGNQPQHF
TGCAGCGCAACGACAGGGTGGGGCAATCAGCCCCAGCATTTT
>TRBV20-1|TRBJ2-3|NA|TRBD1|14
CGAETGTGIDPQYF
TGCGGTGCTGAAACCGGGACAGGGATAGATCCGCAGTATTTT
>TRBV20-1|TRBJ2-5|few|NA|12
CSAGLGGETQYF
TGCAGTGCTGGGCTTGGAGGAGAGACCCAGTACTTC
>TRBV20-1|TRBJ2-1|NA|TRBD2|13
CSALAGAPSEQFF
TGCAGTGCTCTAGCGGGGGCTCCATCTGAGCAGTTCTTC
>TRBV5-1|TRBJ2-2|few|NA|14
CASSLMGNTGELFF
TGCGCCAGCAGCTTGATGGGAAACACCGGGGAGCTGTTTTTT
>TRBV6-1|TRBJ2-3|NA|NA|14
CASTAGSSTDTQYF
TGTGCGAGCACGGCAGGGTCTAGCACAGATACGCAGTATTTT
>TRBV3-1|TRBJ1-2|NA|NA|16
CASSQDATGRLAGYTF
TGTGCCAGCAGCCAAGATGCCACAGGGAGATTAGCTGGCTACACCTTC
>TRBV3-1|TRBJ2-5|few|TRBD2|17
CASSPWTSGGIRETQYF
TGTGCCAGCAGCCCTTGGACTAGCGGGGGGATTAGGGAGACCCAGTACTTC
>TRBV7-2|TRBJ2-7|NA|TRBD2|17
CASSYKSSGVRSYEQYF
TGTGCCAGCAGCTATAAGTCTAGCGGGGTCCGCTCCTACGAGCAGTACTTC
>TRBV15|TRBJ1-2|NA|NA|13
CATSRDGSYGYTF
TGTGCCACCAGCAGAGATGGCAGTTATGGCTACACCTTC
>TRBV10-2|TRBJ2-1|once|TRBD2|14
CASRASGNYNEQFF
TGCGCCAGCAGAGCTAGCGGGAATTACAATGAGCAGTTCTTC
>TRBV5-1|TRBJ2-7|many|NA|12
CASSQSSYEQYF
TGTGCCAGCAGCCAGAGCTCCTACGAGCAGTACTTC
>TRBV28|TRBJ1-4|NA|NA|12
CATEGRPEKLFF
TGTGCCACGGAGGGGAGGCCTGAAAAACTGTTTTTT
>TRBV7-9|TRBJ2-2|NA|NA|15
CASSLGALDTGELFF
TGTGCCAGCAGCTTGGGCGCGTTGGACACCGGGGAGCTGTTTTTT
>TRBV27|TRBJ2-1|NA|NA|14
CASSLLGGGIGQFF
TGTGCCAGCAGTTTATTGGGAGGGGGGATCGGGCAGTTCTTC
>TRBV5-4|TRBJ2-5|NA|NA|14
CASSLDVRQETQYF
TGTGCCAGCAGCTTGGATGTGCGCCAAGAGACCCAGTACTTC
>TRBV6-4|TRBJ2-7|NA|NA|13
CASSDLYGREQYF
TGTGCCAGCAGTGACCTGTATGGGCGAGAGCAGTACTTC
>TRBV20-1|TRBJ1-2|few|NA|13
CSARVVTNYDYTF
TGCAGTGCTAGAGTGGTCACTAACTATGACTACACCTTC
>TRBV20-1|TRBJ1-1|NA|TRBD1|13
CSARDRGFTEAFF
TGCAGTGCCCGGGACAGGGGATTCACTGAAGCTTTCTTT
>TRBV9|TRBJ2-3|few|NA|15
CASSIQGGGTDTQYF
TGTGCCAGCAGCATCCAGGGAGGCGGCACAGATACGCAGTATTTT
>TRBV12-3/TRBV12-4|TRBJ2-3|NA|NA|15
CASRTGTMGADTQYF
TGTGCCAGCAGGACCGGGACAATGGGGGCAGATACGCAGTATTTT
>TRBV20-1|TRBJ1-1|NA|NA|13
CSASGGGWTEAFF
TGCAGTGCTAGCGGCGGTGGGTGGACTGAAGCTTTCTTT
>TRBV7-7|TRBJ2-7|NA|NA|13
CASSLNRANEQYF
TGTGCCAGCAGCTTAAACAGGGCCAATGAGCAGTACTTC
>TRBV11-2|TRBJ2-1|NA|TRBD2|16
CASSLKRGGSTDTQFF
TGTGCCAGCAGCTTAAAACGCGGGGGGAGCACAGATACGCAGTTCTTC